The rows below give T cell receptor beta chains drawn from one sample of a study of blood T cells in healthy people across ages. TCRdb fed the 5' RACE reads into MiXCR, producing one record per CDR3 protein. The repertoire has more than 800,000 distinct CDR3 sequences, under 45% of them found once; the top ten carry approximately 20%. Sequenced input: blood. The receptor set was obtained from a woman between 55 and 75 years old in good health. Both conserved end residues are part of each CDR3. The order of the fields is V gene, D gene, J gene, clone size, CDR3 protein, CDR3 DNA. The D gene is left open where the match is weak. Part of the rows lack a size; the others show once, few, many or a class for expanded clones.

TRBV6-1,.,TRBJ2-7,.,CASSEAQLLALYEQYF,TGTGCCAGCAGTGAAGCGCAGTTGCTAGCGCTATACGAGCAGTACTTC
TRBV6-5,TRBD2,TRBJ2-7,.,CASSRSGGAYEQYF,TGTGCCAGCAGTCGGAGCGGGGGCGCCTACGAGCAGTACTTC
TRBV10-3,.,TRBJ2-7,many,CAISGVGSYEQYF,TGTGCCATCAGTGGGGTGGGGTCCTACGAGCAGTACTTC
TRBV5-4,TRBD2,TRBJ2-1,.,CASSARTSGRATEFF,TGTGCCAGCAGCGCCCGGACTAGCGGGAGGGCCACCGAGTTCTTC
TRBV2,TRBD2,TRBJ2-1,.,CASSVERGYNEQFF,TGTGCCAGCAGTGTAGAGCGGGGGTACAATGAGCAGTTCTTC
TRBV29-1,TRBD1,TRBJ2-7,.,CSVGFVGQRYEQYF,TGCAGCGTTGGGTTTGTGGGACAGAGGTACGAGCAGTACTTC
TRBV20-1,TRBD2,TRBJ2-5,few,CSASLPAGVKETQYF,TGCAGTGCTAGTCTCCCAGCGGGAGTTAAAGAGACCCAGTACTTC
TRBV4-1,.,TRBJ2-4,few,CASSQDESQNIQYF,TGCGCCAGCAGCCAAGATGAGAGCCAAAACATTCAGTACTTC
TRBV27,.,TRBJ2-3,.,CASSPQRGLIDRDTQYF,TGTGCCAGCAGTCCGCAGAGGGGACTGATAGATCGTGATACGCAGTATTTT
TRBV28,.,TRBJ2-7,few,CASSPSDIYSYEQYF,TGTGCCAGCTCTCCGTCGGACATATATTCCTACGAGCAGTACTTC
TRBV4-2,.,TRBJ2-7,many,CASSQVQETTYEQYF,TGTGCCAGCAGCCAAGTGCAGGAAACTACCTACGAGCAGTACTTC
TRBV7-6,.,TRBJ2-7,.,CASSSTRTYEQYF,TGTGCCAGCAGCTCGACTAGAACCTACGAGCAGTACTTC
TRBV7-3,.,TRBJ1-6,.,CASSLTGQANSPLHF,TGTGCCAGCAGCTTAACTGGGCAGGCTAATTCACCCCTCCACTTT
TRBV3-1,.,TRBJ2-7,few,CASSQAGFSGEQYF,TGTGCCAGCAGCCAAGCGGGTTTCAGCGGAGAGCAGTACTTC
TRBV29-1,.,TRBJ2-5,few,CSVDWTARQETQYF,TGCAGCGTTGATTGGACGGCTAGGCAAGAGACCCAGTACTTC
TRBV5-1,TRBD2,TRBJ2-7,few,CASSSPMTSGKLYEQYF,TGCGCCAGCAGCTCGCCAATGACTAGCGGGAAGCTCTACGAGCAGTACTTC
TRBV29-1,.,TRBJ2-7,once,CSATGHRGGYKQYF,TGCAGCGCCACGGGTCACAGGGGAGGGTACAAGCAGTACTTC
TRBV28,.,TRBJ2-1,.,CASSPRGREYNEQFF,TGTGCCAGCAGCCCCCGGGGCAGGGAGTACAATGAGCAGTTCTTC
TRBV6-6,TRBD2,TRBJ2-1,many,CASSSPGLADFNEQFF,TGTGCCAGCAGTTCCCCGGGACTAGCGGATTTCAATGAGCAGTTCTTC
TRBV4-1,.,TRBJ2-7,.,CASSQVWGNAYEQYF,TGCGCCAGCAGCCAAGTGTGGGGAAACGCCTACGAGCAGTACTTC
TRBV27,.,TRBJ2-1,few,CASSLNGNYNEQFF,TGTGCCAGCAGTTTAAACGGGAACTACAATGAGCAGTTCTTC
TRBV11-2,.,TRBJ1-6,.,CASSLDTGLPGSPLHF,TGTGCCAGCAGCTTAGATACAGGGTTACCCGGTTCACCCCTCCACTTT
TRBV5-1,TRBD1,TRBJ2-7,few,CASSKGLRDSFHEQYF,TGCGCCAGCAGCAAAGGACTCCGGGACAGCTTTCACGAGCAGTACTTC
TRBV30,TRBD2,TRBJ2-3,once,CAWHPGTSGSTTQYF,TGTGCCTGGCACCCCGGGACTAGCGGGAGTACTACGCAGTATTTT
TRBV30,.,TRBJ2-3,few,CAWSGSTDTQYF,TGTGCCTGGAGTGGTTCCACAGATACGCAGTATTTT
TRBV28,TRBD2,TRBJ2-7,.,CASTPIGGGRYEQYF,TGTGCCAGCACCCCCATAGGCGGCGGGAGGTACGAGCAGTACTTC
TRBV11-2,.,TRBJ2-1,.,CASSLGQRRYADQFF,TGTGCCAGCAGCTTAGGGCAGCGGAGATACGCGGACCAGTTCTTC
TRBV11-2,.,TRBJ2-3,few,CASREGTDTQYF,TGTGCCAGCAGAGAAGGCACAGATACGCAGTATTTT
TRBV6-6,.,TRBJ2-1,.,CASSTPGNEQFF,TGTGCCAGCAGCACCCCCGGGAATGAGCAGTTCTTC
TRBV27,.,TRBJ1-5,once,CASSFGRQETQHF,TGTGCCAGCAGTTTCGGGCGGCAAGAGACCCAGCATTTT
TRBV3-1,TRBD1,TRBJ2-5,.,CASSQGSVSRDRGWSQYF,TGTGCCAGCAGCCAAGGATCCGTTTCCCGAGACAGGGGGTGGTCCCAGTACTTC
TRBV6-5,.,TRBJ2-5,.,CASSYAGPQETQYF,TGTGCCAGCAGTTACGCCGGGCCTCAAGAGACCCAGTACTTC
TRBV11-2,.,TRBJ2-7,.,CASSSDPTGIEQYF,TGTGCCAGCAGCTCAGACCCCACAGGAATCGAGCAGTACTTC
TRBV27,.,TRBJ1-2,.,CASSLSRAYGYTF,TGTGCCAGCAGTTTATCCAGGGCCTATGGCTACACCTTC
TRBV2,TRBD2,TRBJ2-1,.,CASSEALRTSGRGNEQFF,TGTGCCAGCAGTGAAGCGCTTCGGACTAGCGGGAGGGGAAATGAGCAGTTCTTC
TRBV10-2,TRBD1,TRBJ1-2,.,CASSESWLPDRGNGYTF,TGCGCCAGCAGTGAGTCCTGGCTCCCCGACAGGGGAAATGGCTACACCTTC
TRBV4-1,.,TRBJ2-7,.,CASSQVGGNPYEQYF,TGCGCCAGCAGCCAAGTCGGCGGGAACCCCTACGAGCAGTACTTC
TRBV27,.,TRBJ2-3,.,CASSLPHRVVTDTQYF,TGTGCCAGCAGTTTGCCTCACAGGGTGGTGACAGATACGCAGTATTTT
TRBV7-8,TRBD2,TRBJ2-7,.,CASSLAVAAGVTYEQYF,TGTGCCAGCAGCTTAGCCGTCGCGGCGGGAGTGACCTACGAGCAGTACTTC
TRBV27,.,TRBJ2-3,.,CASSFGLGQDTQYF,TGTGCCAGCAGTTTCGGTCTTGGGCAGGATACGCAGTATTTT